This T cell receptor beta chain is drawn from a study of blood T cells in healthy people across ages. Study-wide background: About one barcoded TCR beta cDNA was captured per two T cells.

Sample-barcoded 5' priming and a J-beta primer mix drove a second PCR of roughly 6 to 12 cycles. TCRdb used MiXCR to reprocess the 5' RACE reads, holding one entry per CDR3 protein. The sample holds 600,000 or so distinct CDR3 sequences; about 30% are singletons and the top ten take about a sixth. This clonotype was found a few times. What it binds is not known. Overall study results and limits: A roughly linear fall in TCR beta diversity per million T cells was seen with increasing age. Unsorted PBMC input precluded a conclusive naive versus antigen-experienced comparison.

Source material: blood. This TCR was sampled from an elderly woman in good health.

CDR3: CASSQEWLAGEMNEQFF. The CDR3 DNA sequence: TGTGCCAGCAGCCAAGAATGGCTAGCGGGGGAAATGAATGAGCAGTTCTTC. This sequence joins TRBV14 and TRBJ2-1, with TRBD2 identical over 10 bases. The CDR3 is 17 amino acids. The ends lost 0 bases at V and 7 bases at J; junction bases unmatched: 9. CDR1 is SGHDN and CDR2 is FVKESK in the germline V gene.